This entry features one T cell receptor beta chain sequence. What it recognizes is unknown. Individual cDNA molecules had unique molecular identifiers attached to them by the library. From the RACE reads, TCRdb called clonotypes with MiXCR, one entry per CDR3 protein. The data contain around 100,000 distinct CDR3 sequences, 11% of them seen just once; the ten biggest clones take up approximately 3.3%. As to time point: patch test 2, 6 weeks after DPC sensitization. As for treatment: therapeutic diphenylcyclopropenone sensitization with weekly scalp DPC. People who gave samples had alopecia, were 18 to 70 years old, and were suitable for DPC. There are 13 residues in the CDR3. The V gene lost 5 bases and the J gene lost 3 bases, with 11 bases spanning the gap. The germline gives CDR1 LNHDA, CDR2 SQIVND (reference sequence). The data stem from a study of human T cells and chemical hapten exposure. Background on the study: Each patient's scalp received weekly diphenylcyclopropenone throughout the roughly 25-week study.

Findings and caveats of the study: There were significantly more large CDR3 similarity clusters among expanded TCRs than among controls.

This receptor was identified in a woman aged 40 to 50 with alopecia areata. Some clones in this sample may be carry-over from other donors' samples. The sequenced sample was whole blood, obtained in connection with sensitization to the hapten diphenylcyclopropenone (DPC). The chain combines TRBV19 with TRBJ2-7; TRBD1 might be the D (6 bases). The CDR3 loop reads CASSPRTDYEQYF. The CDR3 DNA sequence: TGTGCCAGTAGTCCTCGGACAGACTACGAGCAGTACTTC.